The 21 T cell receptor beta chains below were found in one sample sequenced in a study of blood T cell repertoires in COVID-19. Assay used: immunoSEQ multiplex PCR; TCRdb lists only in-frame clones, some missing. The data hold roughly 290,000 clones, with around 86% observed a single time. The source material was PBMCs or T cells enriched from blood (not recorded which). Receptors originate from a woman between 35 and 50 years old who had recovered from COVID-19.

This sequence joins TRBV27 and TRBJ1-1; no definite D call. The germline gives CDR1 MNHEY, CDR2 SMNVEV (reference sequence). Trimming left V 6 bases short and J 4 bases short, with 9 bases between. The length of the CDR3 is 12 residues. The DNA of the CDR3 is TGTGCCAGCAGCACCACGGGCACTGAAGCTTTCTTT. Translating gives CASSTTGTEAFF.

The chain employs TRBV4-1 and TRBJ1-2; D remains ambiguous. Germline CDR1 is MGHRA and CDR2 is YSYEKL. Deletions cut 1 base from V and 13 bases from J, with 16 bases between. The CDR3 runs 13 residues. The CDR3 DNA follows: TGCGCCAGCAGCCAAGTTGGCCTCGCGGCGTCCACCTTC. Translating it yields CASSQVGLAASTF.

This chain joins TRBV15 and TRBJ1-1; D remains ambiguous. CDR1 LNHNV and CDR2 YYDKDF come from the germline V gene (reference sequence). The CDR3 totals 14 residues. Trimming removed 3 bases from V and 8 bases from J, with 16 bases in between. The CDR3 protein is CATSSPTRGQEAFF. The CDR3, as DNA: TGTGCCACCAGCAGCCCCACGAGAGGGCAGGAAGCTTTCTTT. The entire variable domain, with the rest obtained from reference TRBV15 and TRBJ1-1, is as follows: DAMVIQNPRYQVTQFGKPVTLSCSQTLNHNVMYWYQQKSSQAPKLLFHYYDKDFNNEADTPDNFQSRRPNTSFCFLDIRSPGLGDTAMYLCATSSPTRGQEAFFGQGTRLTVV.

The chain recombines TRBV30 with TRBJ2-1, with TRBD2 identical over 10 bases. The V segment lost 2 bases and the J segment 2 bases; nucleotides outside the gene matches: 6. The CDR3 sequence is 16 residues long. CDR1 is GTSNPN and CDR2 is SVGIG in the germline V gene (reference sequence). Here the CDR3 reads CAWSLRAGGPYNEQFF. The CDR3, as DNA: TGTGCCTGGAGTCTAAGAGCGGGAGGGCCCTACAATGAGCAGTTCTTC. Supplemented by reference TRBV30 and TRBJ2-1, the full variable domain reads SQTIHQWPATLVQPVGSPLSLECTVEGTSNPNLYWYRQAAGRGLQLLFYSVGIGQISSEVPQNLSASRPQDRQFILSSKKLLLSDSGFYLCAWSLRAGGPYNEQFFGPGTRLTVL.

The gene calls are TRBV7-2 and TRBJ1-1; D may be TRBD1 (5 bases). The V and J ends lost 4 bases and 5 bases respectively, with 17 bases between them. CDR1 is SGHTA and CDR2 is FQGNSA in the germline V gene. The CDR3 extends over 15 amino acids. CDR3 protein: CASSSGRDVRTEAFF. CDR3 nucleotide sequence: TGTGCCAGCAGCTCCGGGAGGGACGTCAGGACTGAAGCTTTCTTT.

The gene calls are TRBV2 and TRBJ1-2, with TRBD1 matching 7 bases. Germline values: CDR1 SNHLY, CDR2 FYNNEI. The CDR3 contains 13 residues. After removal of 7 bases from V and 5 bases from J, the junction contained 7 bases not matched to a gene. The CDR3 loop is CASTEGTVYGYTF. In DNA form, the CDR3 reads TGTGCCAGCACCGAGGGGACAGTTTATGGCTACACCTTC.

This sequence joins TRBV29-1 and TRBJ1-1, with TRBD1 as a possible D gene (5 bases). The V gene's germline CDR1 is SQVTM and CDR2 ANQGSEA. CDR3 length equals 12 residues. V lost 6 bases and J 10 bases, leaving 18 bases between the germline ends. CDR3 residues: CSVSDIDGGAFF. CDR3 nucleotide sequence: TGCAGCGTCTCCGATATCGACGGGGGAGCTTTCTTT.

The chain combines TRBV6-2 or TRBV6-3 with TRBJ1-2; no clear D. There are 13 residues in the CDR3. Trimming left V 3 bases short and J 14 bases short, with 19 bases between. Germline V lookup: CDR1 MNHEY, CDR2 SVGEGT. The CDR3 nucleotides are TGTGCCAGCAGTTATAAAGGGAGCAGAAGGCTGACCTTC. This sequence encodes CASSYKGSRRLTF.

CDR3 region: CASSLMRATDTQYF. CDR3 sequence (DNA): TGTGCCAGCAGCTTAATGCGGGCCACAGATACGCAGTATTTT. J is TRBJ2-3 and V is TRBV7-3, with a weak D call TRBD2 (5 bases). Looked up from germline, CDR1 is SGHTA and CDR2 is FQGTGA. Trimming cost V 1 base and J 2 bases, with 7 bases left between them. CDR3 length equals 14 residues. The full variable domain, completed using reference TRBV7-3 and TRBJ2-3, is GAGVSQTPSNKVTEKGKYVELRCDPISGHTALYWYRQSLGQGPEFLIYFQGTGAADDSGLPNDRFFAVRPEGSVSTLKIQRTERGDSAVYLCASSLMRATDTQYFGPGTRLTVL.

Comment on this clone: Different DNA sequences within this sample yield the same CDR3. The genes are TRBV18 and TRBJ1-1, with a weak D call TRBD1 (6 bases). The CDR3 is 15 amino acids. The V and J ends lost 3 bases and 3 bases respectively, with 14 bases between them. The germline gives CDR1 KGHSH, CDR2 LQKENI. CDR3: CASSPSGGADTEAFF. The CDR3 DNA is TGTGCCAGCTCACCTTCGGGGGGCGCGGACACTGAAGCTTTCTTT. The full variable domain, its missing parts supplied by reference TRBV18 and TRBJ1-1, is NAGVMQNPRHLVRRRGQEARLRCSPMKGHSHVYWYRQLPEEGLKFMVYLQKENIIDESGMPKERFSAEFPKEGPSILRIQQVVRGDSAAYFCASSPSGGADTEAFFGQGTRLTVV.

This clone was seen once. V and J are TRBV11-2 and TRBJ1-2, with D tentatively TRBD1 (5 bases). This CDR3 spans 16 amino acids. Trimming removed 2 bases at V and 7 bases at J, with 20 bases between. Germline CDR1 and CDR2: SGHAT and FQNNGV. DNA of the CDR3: TGTGCCAGCAGCTTAAATTGGGGGAGGGTCGTCGGTGGCTACACCTTC. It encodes CASSLNWGRVVGGYTF.

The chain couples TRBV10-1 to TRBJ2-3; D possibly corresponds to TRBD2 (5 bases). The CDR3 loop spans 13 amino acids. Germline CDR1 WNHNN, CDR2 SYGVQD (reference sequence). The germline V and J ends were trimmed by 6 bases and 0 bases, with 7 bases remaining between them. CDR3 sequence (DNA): TGCGCCAGCAGGCCGGGGAGCACAGATACGCAGTATTTT. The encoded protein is CASRPGSTDTQYF.

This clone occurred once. This chain's CDR3 is CASSPQTGRQGFEKLFF. In nucleotides, the CDR3 is TGTGCCAGCAGCCCACAGACTGGAAGGCAGGGGTTCGAAAAACTGTTTTTT. The chain carries TRBV3-1 (or the pseudogene TRBV3-2) and TRBJ1-4; D possibly corresponds to TRBD1 (6 bases). The CDR3 covers 17 residues. Germline lookup yields CDR1 LGHDT and CDR2 YNNKEL (reference sequence). Trimming left V 4 bases short and J 8 bases short, with 23 bases between.

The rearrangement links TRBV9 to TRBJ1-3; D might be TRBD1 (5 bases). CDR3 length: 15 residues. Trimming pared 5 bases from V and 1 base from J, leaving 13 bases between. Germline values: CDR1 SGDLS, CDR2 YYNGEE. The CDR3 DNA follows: TGTGCCAGCAGTTCCAGGGTCTCGTCTGGAAACACCATATATTTT. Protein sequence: CASSSRVSSGNTIYF.

CDR3 sequence (DNA): TGTGCCAGCAGCCAAGATGGGCGGGGAAATTCACCCCTCCACTTT. It translates to CASSQDGRGNSPLHF. The chain uses TRBV4-2 and TRBJ1-6; D remains unclear. The germline gives CDR1 LGHNA, CDR2 YNFKEQ. The V end lost 0 bases, the J end lost 7 bases, and 10 bases lay between the germline ends. The CDR3 has 15 amino acids.

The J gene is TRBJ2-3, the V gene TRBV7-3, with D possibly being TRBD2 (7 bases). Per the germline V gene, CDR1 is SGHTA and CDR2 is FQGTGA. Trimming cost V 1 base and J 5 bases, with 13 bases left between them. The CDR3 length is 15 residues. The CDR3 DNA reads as TGTGCCAGCAGCTTAAAGGGGGGGCCAGGAGATACGCAGTATTTT. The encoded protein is CASSLKGGPGDTQYF. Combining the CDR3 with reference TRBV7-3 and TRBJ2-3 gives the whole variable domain GAGVSQTPSNKVTEKGKYVELRCDPISGHTALYWYRQSLGQGPEFLIYFQGTGAADDSGLPNDRFFAVRPEGSVSTLKIQRTERGDSAVYLCASSLKGGPGDTQYFGPGTRLTVL.

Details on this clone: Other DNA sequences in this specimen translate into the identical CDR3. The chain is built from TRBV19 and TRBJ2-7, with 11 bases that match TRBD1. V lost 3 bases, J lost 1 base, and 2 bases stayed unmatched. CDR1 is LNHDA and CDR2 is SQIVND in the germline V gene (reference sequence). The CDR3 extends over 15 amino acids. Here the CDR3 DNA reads TGTGCCAGTAGTATTGGGACAGGGGGTTCCTACGAGCAGTACTTC. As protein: CASSIGTGGSYEQYF.

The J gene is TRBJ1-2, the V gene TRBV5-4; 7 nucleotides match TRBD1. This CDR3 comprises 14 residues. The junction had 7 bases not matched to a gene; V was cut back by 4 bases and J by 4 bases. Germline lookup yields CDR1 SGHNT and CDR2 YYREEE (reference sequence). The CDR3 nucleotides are TGTGCCAGCAGCCCGCAGGGGGAGGTCTATGGCTACACCTTC. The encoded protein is CASSPQGEVYGYTF.

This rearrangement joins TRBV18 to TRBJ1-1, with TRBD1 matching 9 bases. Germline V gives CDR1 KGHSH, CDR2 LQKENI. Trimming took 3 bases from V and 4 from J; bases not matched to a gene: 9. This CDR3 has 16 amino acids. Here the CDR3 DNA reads TGTGCCAGCTCACCGGGACAGGGCTTCGTGGGCACTGAAGCTTTCTTT. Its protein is CASSPGQGFVGTEAFF.

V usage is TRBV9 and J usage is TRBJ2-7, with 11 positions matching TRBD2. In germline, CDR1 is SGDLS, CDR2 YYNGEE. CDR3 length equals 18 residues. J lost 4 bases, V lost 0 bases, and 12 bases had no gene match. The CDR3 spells CASSVVPNPSGGLYEQYF. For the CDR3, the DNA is TGTGCCAGCAGCGTAGTCCCCAACCCTAGCGGGGGGCTATACGAGCAGTACTTC.

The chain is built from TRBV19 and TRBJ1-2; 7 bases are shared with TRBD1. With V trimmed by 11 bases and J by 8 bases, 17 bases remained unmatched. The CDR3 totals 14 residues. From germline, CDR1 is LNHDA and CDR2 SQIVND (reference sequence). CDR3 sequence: CASISLTGLSGYTF. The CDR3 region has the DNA TGTGCCTCAATTTCACTGACAGGGCTATCGGGCTACACCTTC.